This entry lists 21 T cell receptor beta chains sequenced from one sample in a study of blood T cell repertoires in COVID-19. Assay: immunoSEQ multiplex PCR; the TCRdb copy retains only in-frame clones and omits some. The profile shows approximately 110,000 clones, over 65% of them singletons. The sample consisted of peripheral blood. The origin of the receptors is a human donor with acute or convalescent COVID-19. The donor label of this sample is uncertain.

CDR3 protein: CASSELAGGGNEQFF. As DNA, the CDR3 is TGTGCCAGCAGTGAATTAGCGGGGGGCGGGAATGAGCAGTTCTTC. The rearrangement joins TRBV2 to TRBJ2-1; 10 positions agree with TRBD2. V gave up 2 bases and J gave up 7 bases; unmatched junction bases: 5. The CDR3 length is 15 residues. Per the germline V gene, CDR1 is SNHLY and CDR2 is FYNNEI.

This chain uses TRBV2 with TRBJ1-3; D is ambiguous. The CDR3 runs 14 residues. V dropped 9 bases and J dropped 4 bases, with 16 bases sitting between them. CDR1 and CDR2 (germline): SNHLY, FYNNEI. The CDR3 is CARTGSDGGNTIYF. CDR3 sequence (DNA): TGTGCCAGAACCGGGAGCGATGGGGGAAACACCATATATTTT.

J is TRBJ2-1 and V is TRBV11-2, with D unclear. V lost 3 bases, J lost 1 base, and 13 bases lay in between. The CDR3 runs 16 residues. Germline V lookup: CDR1 SGHAT, CDR2 FQNNGV. This CDR3 is CASSFSWAASYNEQFF. CDR3 DNA sequence: TGTGCCAGCAGCTTCAGTTGGGCCGCATCCTACAATGAGCAGTTCTTC.

This clone appeared many times. The chain links TRBV3-1 (or the pseudogene TRBV3-2) to TRBJ1-2; D remains unclear. Looked up from germline, CDR1 is LGHDT and CDR2 is YNNKEL (reference sequence). The CDR3 is 15 amino acids. With 1 base removed from V and 0 bases from J, the gap between germline ends came to 9 bases. The CDR3 DNA is TGTGCCAGCAGCCAAGTCTACGGTTCTAACTATGGCTACACCTTC. This gives the protein CASSQVYGSNYGYTF.

The V and J genes are TRBV19 and TRBJ1-3; TRBD1 aligns across 8 bases. CDR1 is LNHDA and CDR2 is SQIVND in the germline V gene (reference sequence). Losses at the gene ends were 3 bases for V and 2 bases for J; bases not matched to a gene: 3. This CDR3 spans 15 amino acids. The CDR3 is CASSIQDRAGNTIYF. CDR3 in DNA: TGTGCCAGTAGTATCCAGGACAGGGCTGGAAACACCATATATTTT.

The chain carries TRBV3-1 (or the pseudogene TRBV3-2) and TRBJ1-1; 8 nucleotides line up with TRBD1. Germline trimming cut 3 bases from V and 12 bases from J; bases unmatched to any gene: 15. Germline V CDR1 and CDR2: LGHDT, YNNKEL (reference sequence). The CDR3 spans 15 residues. The CDR3 DNA is TGTGCCAGCAGCCATTCGGGTACAGGGGGTAGGGAACCTTTCTTT. Amino acids: CASSHSGTGGREPFF.

The rearrangement uses TRBV7-2 and TRBJ1-1; D gene uncertain. The V end lost 5 bases, the J end lost 0 bases, and 10 bases lay between the germline ends. This CDR3 contains 14 residues. The germline V gene has CDR1 SGHTA and CDR2 FQGNSA. CDR3 region: CASSPGWVNTEAFF. CDR3 DNA sequence: TGTGCCAGCAGCCCGGGTTGGGTGAACACTGAAGCTTTCTTT.

This chain links TRBV19 with TRBJ1-2; D remains unclear. The germline V gene has CDR1 LNHDA and CDR2 SQIVND (reference sequence). The CDR3 is 12 residues long. Trimming took 2 bases from V and 10 from J, leaving 11 bases between them. DNA of the CDR3: TGTGCCAGTAGTATATCTCTAGGAGTCTACACCTTC. This codes for CASSISLGVYTF. The whole variable domain, remainder taken from reference TRBV19 and TRBJ1-2, is DGGITQSPKYLFRKEGQNVTLSCEQNLNHDAMYWYRQDPGQGLRLIYYSQIVNDFQKGDIAEGYSVSREKKESFPLTVTSAQKNPTAFYLCASSISLGVYTFGSGTRLTVV.

CDR3 sequence reads: CASSLGLWPGTDTQYF. The CDR3 DNA follows: TGTGCCAGCAGCTTAGGTCTGTGGCCCGGGACAGATACGCAGTATTTT. The chain joins TRBV7-2 to TRBJ2-3; D ambiguous. The germline V and J ends were trimmed by 1 base and 3 bases, with 14 bases remaining between them. Germline CDR1 reads SGHTA; CDR2 reads FQGNSA. This CDR3 spans 16 amino acids.

V is TRBV2 and J is TRBJ2-5; D not resolved. This CDR3 contains 13 residues. Deletions cut 4 bases from V and 4 bases from J, with 10 bases between. The germline V gene encodes CDR1 SNHLY and CDR2 FYNNEI. The CDR3 sequence: CASSGGRRETQYF. Here the CDR3 DNA reads TGTGCCAGCAGTGGTGGGCGCCGAGAGACCCAGTACTTC.

The chain couples TRBV27 to TRBJ1-2, with D maybe TRBD1 (6 bases). CDR1 and CDR2 from the germline V gene are MNHEY and SMNVEV (reference sequence). V dropped 6 bases and J dropped 5 bases, with 28 bases sitting between them. The CDR3 extends over 18 amino acids. The CDR3 DNA sequence: TGTGCCAGCAGACGGGGTCGTGGGCGGGCCAGGGGCTTTTATGGCTACACCTTC. This codes for CASRRGRGRARGFYGYTF.

This clone was observed a few times. The chain uses TRBV15 and TRBJ1-1; tentative D call: TRBD1 (5 bases). The length of the CDR3 is 14 residues. V lost 1 base and J 7 bases, leaving 13 bases between the germline ends. Germline lookup yields CDR1 LNHNV and CDR2 YYDKDF (reference sequence). For the CDR3, the DNA is TGTGCCACCAGCAGAGGGGGCACCATTTTTGAAGCTTTCTTT. Translating it yields CATSRGGTIFEAFF.

This chain links TRBV19 with TRBJ1-5, with a possible D match to TRBD1 (5 bases). The length of the CDR3 is 14 residues. V lost 5 bases to trimming and J lost 7 bases, with 15 bases between them. Per the germline V gene, CDR1 is LNHDA and CDR2 is SQIVND (reference sequence). For the CDR3, the DNA is TGTGCCAGTAGTTTTCTCACAGGTCGACAGCCCCAGCATTTT. Its translation is CASSFLTGRQPQHF. Full variable domain (rest looked up from reference TRBV19 and TRBJ1-5): DGGITQSPKYLFRKEGQNVTLSCEQNLNHDAMYWYRQDPGQGLRLIYYSQIVNDFQKGDIAEGYSVSREKKESFPLTVTSAQKNPTAFYLCASSFLTGRQPQHFGDGTRLSIL.

By share, this clone counts as medium-sized. V and J are TRBV6-5 and TRBJ1-6; TRBD1 agrees at 8 bases. The germline gives CDR1 MNHEY, CDR2 SVGAGI. V gave up 6 bases and J gave up 9 bases; unmatched junction bases: 7. The CDR3 is 14 residues long. This CDR3 reads CASREDRVASPLHF. The CDR3 DNA reads as TGTGCCAGCAGGGAGGACAGGGTGGCTTCACCCCTCCACTTT.

This chain links TRBV7-2 with TRBJ2-6; a possible D gene is TRBD2 (6 bases). V dropped 2 bases and J dropped 3 bases, with 17 bases sitting between them. CDR1 and CDR2 (germline): SGHTA, FQGNSA. This CDR3 has 18 residues. The CDR3, as DNA: TGTGCCAGCAGCTTAAGGAACGGGGGAAGTGGTGGGGCCAACGTCCTGACTTTC. Translated, it gives CASSLRNGGSGGANVLTF.

The chain is built from TRBV6-6 and TRBJ1-6, with D tentatively TRBD1 (6 bases). This CDR3 region has 15 residues. Germline-derived CDR1 and CDR2 are MNHNY and SVGAGI (reference sequence). The ends were cut back, 6 bases at V and 7 bases at J, with 16 bases in the middle. CDR3 amino acids: CASSSLRGSNSPLHF. The CDR3 nucleotides are TGTGCCAGCAGCAGCCTAAGGGGGTCAAATTCACCCCTCCACTTT.

This clone was found once. V gene TRBV18 combines with J gene TRBJ2-1; 14 bases fit TRBD2. V dropped 4 bases and J dropped 4; count of bases not matched to a gene: 9. The CDR3 loop spans 18 amino acids. Per germline, CDR1 KGHSH and CDR2 LQKENI. The CDR3 DNA reads as TGTGCCAGCTCACGCGGGACTAGCGGGGGCCCTTCTTACAATGAGCAGTTCTTC. Translating gives CASSRGTSGGPSYNEQFF.

This clone showed up just a few times. The V gene is TRBV9, the J gene TRBJ1-2, with D possibly matching TRBD1 (5 bases). CDR3 length equals 14 residues. Trimming removed 3 bases at V and 4 bases at J, with 13 bases between. In germline, CDR1 is SGDLS, CDR2 YYNGEE. The CDR3 protein is CASSAAPGGYGYTF. The CDR3 nucleotides are TGTGCCAGCAGCGCGGCCCCGGGGGGCTATGGCTACACCTTC.

This chain joins TRBV11-2 and TRBJ2-7, with TRBD2 matching over 8 bases. This CDR3 has 15 amino acids. Germline lookup yields CDR1 SGHAT and CDR2 FQNNGV. Unmatched junction bases numbered 7, after V lost 6 bases and J lost 0 bases. The CDR3 here is CASRGTRVSSYEQYF. The DNA of the CDR3 is TGTGCCAGCAGGGGGACTAGGGTAAGCTCCTACGAGCAGTACTTC.

The chain is built from TRBV7-2 and TRBJ1-2; D gene unclear. Germline V gives CDR1 SGHTA, CDR2 FQGNSA. Trimming stripped 5 bases from V and 2 bases from J, with 9 bases between. The CDR3 sequence is 13 residues long. CDR3 nucleotides: TGTGCCAGCAGCCCCCAACGGAACTATGGCTACACCTTC. It codes for CASSPQRNYGYTF.

This chain links TRBV2 with TRBJ2-5, with 10 positions matching TRBD2. The CDR3 runs to 16 residues. Germline V gene data show CDR1 as SNHLY and CDR2 as FYNNEI. The J segment lost 2 bases and the V segment lost 7 bases, leaving 10 bases of the junction unmatched. The CDR3 reads CASTPVRTSGQETQYF. Here the CDR3 DNA reads TGTGCCAGCACCCCCGTGAGGACTAGCGGACAAGAGACCCAGTACTTC.